This T cell receptor beta chain is from a study of blood T cell repertoires in COVID-19. Overall study context: Italy, Spain and the United States were the sources of the convalescent and acute COVID-19 samples. PBMCs, B-cell-depleted T cells, or T cells were the source of the cDNA or gDNA that made up the material.

Original data processing: Estimated nucleated cell counts came from reference gene primer amplification. Clones were sequenced by immunoSEQ multiplex PCR, and TCRdb holds only the in-frame ones, with some missing. V and J calls and clone size follow that table, whereas D and trimming were derived from the DNA. The table records about 24,000 clones, roughly 83% of them present only once. The ends lost 1 base at V and 6 bases at J; junction bases unmatched: 2. The CDR3 is made up of 13 amino acids. Germline V gives CDR1 MGHRA, CDR2 YSYEKL. The chain links TRBV4-1 to TRBJ2-7, with 8 bases lining up with TRBD1. Sequenced input: peripheral blood. This clonotype was obtained from a human donor with active COVID-19. The donor label of this sample is uncertain. In DNA form, the CDR3 reads TGCGCCAGCAGCCAAGCGACAGGGGTCGAGCAGTACTTC. Protein: CASSQATGVEQYF.